A single sample is the source of the 18 T cell receptor beta chains below, sequenced in a study of blood T cell repertoires in COVID-19. Only in-frame clones appear in the TCRdb table, and some are missing; sequencing was by immunoSEQ multiplex PCR. This sample carries about 280,000 clones, approximately 90% of them seen once, and the ten largest clones take around 4.4%. Specimen: peripheral blood. The origin of the receptors is a man in his forties with acute or convalescent COVID-19.

V and J are TRBV2 and TRBJ2-7, with a tentative D call TRBD1 (5 bases). Germline assignment: CDR1 SNHLY and CDR2 FYNNEI. Trimming left V 5 bases short and J 0 bases short, with 11 bases between. This CDR3 has 14 amino acids. The CDR3 DNA sequence: TGTGCCAGCAGTCCGACGACAGTCTCCTACGAGCAGTACTTC. It encodes CASSPTTVSYEQYF. The full variable domain, in which reference TRBV2 and TRBJ2-7 provide the parts outside the CDR3, is EPEVTQTPSHQVTQMGQEVILRCVPISNHLYFYWYRQILGQKVEFLVSFYNNEISEKSEIFDDQFSVERPDGSNFTLKIRSTKLEDSAMYFCASSPTTVSYEQYFGPGTRLTVT.

This chain connects TRBV6-4 to TRBJ1-1, with D unclear. The germline V and J ends were trimmed by 4 bases and 3 bases, with 9 bases remaining between them. Germline CDR1 is MRHNA and CDR2 is SNTAGT. This CDR3 has 13 amino acids. CDR3 nucleotides: TGTGCCAGCAGTGCTTATCCCTACACTGAAGCTTTCTTT. It yields the protein CASSAYPYTEAFF.

This clone was seen once. The chain joins TRBV7-3 to TRBJ2-2; no firm D call. Germline V gene data show CDR1 as SGHTA and CDR2 as FQGTGA. Trimming pared 8 bases from V and 0 bases from J, leaving 10 bases between. This CDR3 comprises 14 residues. DNA of the CDR3: TGTGCCAGCGGTGGCACCGCGAACACCGGGGAGCTGTTTTTT. Translating gives CASGGTANTGELFF. Full variable domain (rest looked up from reference TRBV7-3 and TRBJ2-2): GAGVSQTPSNKVTEKGKYVELRCDPISGHTALYWYRQSLGQGPEFLIYFQGTGAADDSGLPNDRFFAVRPEGSVSTLKIQRTERGDSAVYLCASGGTANTGELFFGEGSRLTVL.

The V and J genes are TRBV9 and TRBJ2-1; perhaps TRBD1 as D (5 bases). This CDR3 has 18 amino acids. From germline, CDR1 is SGDLS and CDR2 YYNGEE. Between the trimmed V and J ends, which lost 3 bases and 5 bases, there was a span of 24 bases. The CDR3, as DNA: TGTGCCAGCAGCGCTCCTCTCGGACCTGGAAGGGGTAACAATGAGCAGTTCTTC. The encoded protein is CASSAPLGPGRGNNEQFF.

The rearrangement links TRBV6-5 to TRBJ2-7; 7 bases map to TRBD2. With 2 bases clipped from V and 2 bases from J, the junction kept 3 bases outside the gene matches. Looked up from germline, CDR1 is MNHEY and CDR2 is SVGAGI. The CDR3 sequence is 14 residues long. For the CDR3, the DNA is TGTGCCAGCAGTTACAGGGAGGGTACCTACGAGCAGTACTTC. Translation: CASSYREGTYEQYF.

V and J are TRBV10-1 and TRBJ1-2; D is ambiguous. Trimming stripped 0 bases from V and 2 bases from J, with 10 bases between. Germline V gene sequence: CDR1 WNHNN, CDR2 SYGVQD (reference sequence). This CDR3 has 15 residues. This CDR3 reads CASSESIGANYGYTF. DNA of the CDR3: TGCGCCAGCAGTGAGTCTATAGGAGCGAACTATGGCTACACCTTC.

The chain links TRBV6-5 to TRBJ1-2; maybe TRBD1 (5 bases). This CDR3 has 15 residues. The V gene's germline CDR1 is MNHEY and CDR2 SVGAGI. Trimming took off 0 bases at V and 4 bases at J, with 12 bases between the two ends. CDR3 coding DNA: TGTGCCAGCAGTTACTCATACGGGGGAATCTATGGCTACACCTTC. Translated, it gives CASSYSYGGIYGYTF.

The CDR3 sequence: CASSGGTGNQPQHF. CDR3 nucleotides: TGTGCCAGCAGCGGTGGGACAGGCAATCAGCCCCAGCATTTT. This chain links TRBV7-9 with TRBJ1-5; TRBD1 aligns across 7 bases. This CDR3 spans 14 amino acids. The germline gives CDR1 SEHNR, CDR2 FQNEAQ (reference sequence). Trimming took 5 bases from V and 2 from J; bases not matched to a gene: 3.

This chain uses TRBV6-5 with TRBJ1-6, with D tentatively TRBD1 (5 bases). Germline CDR1 is MNHEY and CDR2 is SVGAGI. Trimming removed 6 bases from V and 10 bases from J, with 16 bases in between. The CDR3 has 14 residues. The CDR3 bases are TGTGCCAGCAGGACAGAAATCCTAAGGTCACCCCTCCACTTT. This translates into CASRTEILRSPLHF.

The V gene is TRBV6-5, the J gene TRBJ1-2, with TRBD1 matching 7 bases. Germline loops: CDR1 MNHEY, CDR2 SVGAGI. This CDR3 has 11 residues. With 11 bases clipped from V and 8 bases from J, the junction kept 8 bases outside the gene matches. The CDR3 DNA reads TGTGCCGCACGAACAGGGGTAGGCTACACCTTC. This translates into CAARTGVGYTF.

The chain is built from TRBV6-5 and TRBJ2-5, with 7 positions matching TRBD1. The CDR3 length is 14 residues. With 6 bases clipped from V and 1 base from J, the junction kept 5 bases outside the gene matches. CDR1 and CDR2 from the germline V gene are MNHEY and SVGAGI. This CDR3 is CASSVGQAQETQYF. In nucleotides, the CDR3 is TGTGCCAGCAGCGTCGGACAGGCCCAAGAGACCCAGTACTTC.

This chain links TRBV5-1 with TRBJ1-1; D possibly corresponds to TRBD1 (5 bases). This CDR3 has 14 amino acids. V was clipped by 1 base and J by 8 bases, with 15 bases between them. The germline CDR1 and CDR2 sequences are SGHRS and YFSETQ. CDR3 in amino acids: CASSLFPSGGEAFF. Written as DNA, the CDR3 is TGCGCCAGCAGCTTGTTCCCCTCGGGGGGGGAAGCTTTCTTT.

The rearrangement uses TRBV5-1 and TRBJ2-6; D remains ambiguous. Trimming left V 0 bases short and J 0 bases short, with 4 bases between. The length of the CDR3 is 15 residues. CDR1 is SGHRS and CDR2 is YFSETQ in the germline V gene. In DNA, the CDR3 is TGCGCCAGCAGCTTGGACAACTCTGGGGCCAACGTCCTGACTTTC. Its protein product is CASSLDNSGANVLTF.

In regard to this clone: This same CDR3 is encoded by further DNA sequences in the sample. The chain carries TRBV12-3 or TRBV12-4 and TRBJ1-2, with TRBD1 matching over 7 bases. The CDR3 is 13 residues long. V lost 6 bases, J lost 8 bases, and 9 bases stayed unmatched. This CDR3 is CASSLKGAGGYTF. For the CDR3, the DNA is TGTGCCAGCAGCCTCAAGGGGGCTGGGGGCTACACCTTC.

The chain uses TRBV28 and TRBJ1-1, with D possibly matching TRBD1 (5 bases). Per the germline V gene, CDR1 is MDHEN and CDR2 is SYDVKM. This CDR3 is built from 17 residues. The V gene lost 1 base and the J gene lost 5 bases, with 20 bases spanning the gap. The CDR3 loop is CASSLSGRGPRTTEAFF. The DNA for the CDR3 is TGTGCCAGCAGTTTATCGGGGAGGGGACCACGAACGACTGAAGCTTTCTTT.

The J gene is TRBJ2-1, the V gene TRBV5-4; 8 bases line up with TRBD2. This CDR3 contains 17 residues. Trimming at V came to 0 bases and at J to 5 bases, leaving 10 bases not matched to a gene. Germline CDR1 and CDR2: SGHNT and YYREEE (reference sequence). CDR3 nucleotides: TGTGCCAGCAGCTTGGGGCCCCCGGGAGGGGGTAACAATGAGCAGTTCTTC. Translation: CASSLGPPGGGNNEQFF.

This chain joins TRBV7-3 and TRBJ2-3; D may be TRBD1 (6 bases). Trimming cost V 8 bases and J 6 bases, with 15 bases left between them. Germline V gene data show CDR1 as SGHTA and CDR2 as FQGTGA. This CDR3 comprises 13 residues. CDR3 DNA sequence: TGTGCCAGCTCTTCAGGGGAATTGGATACGCAGTATTTT. Amino acid sequence: CASSSGELDTQYF.

V gene TRBV28 combines with J gene TRBJ1-1; D call uncertain. The CDR3 covers 13 residues. Germline V gene lookup returns CDR1 MDHEN and CDR2 SYDVKM. The V end lost 3 bases, the J end lost 1 base, and 6 bases lay between the germline ends. CDR3 sequence reads: CASSFPQNTEAFF. CDR3 DNA sequence: TGTGCCAGCAGTTTCCCACAGAACACTGAAGCTTTCTTT.